This T cell receptor beta chain was captured by sequencing in a study of vaccination effects on CD4 cells after COVID-19. Whole-study results and caveats: In vaccinees who were healthy, merely 1 out of 255 vaccine-induced clones cross-reacted with common cold coronaviruses. Clones that were induced by infection or by vaccine showed marked contraction late after vaccination.

Per the germline V gene, CDR1 is MNHEY and CDR2 is SVGAGI. There are 11 residues in the CDR3. The V gene lost 10 bases and the J gene lost 7 bases, with 10 bases spanning the gap. In regard to this clone: Its antigen is not known.

Repertoires were generated with immunoSEQ multiplex PCR, while TCRdb's copy carries only in-frame clones and drops some. The sample consists of approximately 83,000 clones, 60% to 85% of them appearing once. Before any sequencing was done, the ViraFEST assay used viral peptide pools to expand antigen-specific CD4+ T cells. Culture lasted under 13 days before CD4+ T cell isolation. All participants had two doses of either the BNT162b2 or mRNA-1273 vaccine. In culture with approximately 9.5 IU/ml IL-2 and approximately 9.1 ug/ml peptides, PBMC were grown at around 1.8 million per well. The sequence was obtained from a human donor who received a COVID-19 vaccine. The chain carries TRBV6-5 and TRBJ1-4; the D gene is possibly TRBD1 (6 bases). The sample was CD4+ T cells from PBMCs cultured with HCoV-OC43 spike peptides, taken after COVID-19 vaccination. Subset given: HCoV-OC43 spike overlapping peptide pool stimulation. CDR3 coding DNA: TGTGCCACACGAGGGGGTGAAAAACTGTTTTTT. Translating it yields CATRGGEKLFF.